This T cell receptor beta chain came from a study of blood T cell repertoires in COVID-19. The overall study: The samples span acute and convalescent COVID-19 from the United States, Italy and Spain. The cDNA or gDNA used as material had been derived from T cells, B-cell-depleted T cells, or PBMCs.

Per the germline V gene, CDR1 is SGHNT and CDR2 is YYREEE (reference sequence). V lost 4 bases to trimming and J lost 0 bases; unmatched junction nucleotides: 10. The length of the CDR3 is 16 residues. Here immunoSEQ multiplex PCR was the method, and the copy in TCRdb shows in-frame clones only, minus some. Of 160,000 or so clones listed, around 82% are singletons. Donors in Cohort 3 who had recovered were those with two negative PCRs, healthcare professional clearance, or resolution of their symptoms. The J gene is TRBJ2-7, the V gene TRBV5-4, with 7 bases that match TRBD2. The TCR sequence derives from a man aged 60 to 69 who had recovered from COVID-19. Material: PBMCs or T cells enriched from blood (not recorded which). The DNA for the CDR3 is TGTGCCAGCAGCGAGGGACTACAGAAGAGCTCCTACGAGCAGTACTTC. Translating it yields CASSEGLQKSSYEQYF. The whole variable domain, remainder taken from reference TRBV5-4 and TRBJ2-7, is ETGVTQSPTHLIKTRGQQVTLRCSSQSGHNTVSWYQQALGQGPQFIFQYYREEENGRGNFPPRFSGLQFPNYSSELNVNALELDDSALYLCASSEGLQKSSYEQYFGPGTRLTVT.